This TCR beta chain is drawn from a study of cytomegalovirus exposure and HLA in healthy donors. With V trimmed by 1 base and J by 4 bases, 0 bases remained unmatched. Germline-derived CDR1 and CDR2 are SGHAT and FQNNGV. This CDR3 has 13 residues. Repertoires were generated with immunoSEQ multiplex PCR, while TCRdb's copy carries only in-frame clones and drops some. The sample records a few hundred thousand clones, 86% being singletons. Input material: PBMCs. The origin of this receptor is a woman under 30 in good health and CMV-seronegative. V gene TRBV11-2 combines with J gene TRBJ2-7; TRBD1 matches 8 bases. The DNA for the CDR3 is TGTGCCAGCAGCTTAGGGACAGGGTACGAGCAGTACTTC. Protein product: CASSLGTGYEQYF.